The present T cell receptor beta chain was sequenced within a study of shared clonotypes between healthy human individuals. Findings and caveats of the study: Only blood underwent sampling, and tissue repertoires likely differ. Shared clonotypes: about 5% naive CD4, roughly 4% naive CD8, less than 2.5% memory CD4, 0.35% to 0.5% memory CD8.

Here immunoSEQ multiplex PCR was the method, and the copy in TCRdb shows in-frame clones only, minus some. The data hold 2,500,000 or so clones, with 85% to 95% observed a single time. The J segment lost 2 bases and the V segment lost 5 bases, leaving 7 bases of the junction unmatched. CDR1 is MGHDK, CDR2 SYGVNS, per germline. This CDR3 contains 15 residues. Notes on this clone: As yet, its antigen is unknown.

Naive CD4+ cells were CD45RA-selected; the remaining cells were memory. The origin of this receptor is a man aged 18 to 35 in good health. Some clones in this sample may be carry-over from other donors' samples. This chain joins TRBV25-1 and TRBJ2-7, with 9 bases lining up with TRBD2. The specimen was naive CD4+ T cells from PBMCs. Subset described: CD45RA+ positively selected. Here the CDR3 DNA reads TGTGCCAGCAGTCCGACTAGCGGTTTTACCTACGAGCAGTACTTC. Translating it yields CASSPTSGFTYEQYF.